This TCR beta chain was recorded in a study of OX40 agonist ivuxolimab in advanced cancers. In the study overall: Enrolled patients in dose escalation had cancers that were hepatocellular carcinoma, melanoma, renal cell or head and neck cancer. Study-wide results and limits: No antigen was identified for the clonally expanded peripheral T cells. There were also nonresponders showing low normalized T-cell clonal expansion.

CDR1 is SGHTA, CDR2 FQGNSA, per germline. This CDR3 contains 14 residues. The J segment lost 5 bases and the V segment lost 5 bases, leaving 6 bases of the junction unmatched. Clones were sequenced by immunoSEQ multiplex PCR, and TCRdb holds only the in-frame ones, with some missing. The sample shows roughly 45,000 clones, around 90% of them seen only once. As to this clone: Its antigen is undetermined.

The rearrangement joins TRBV7-2 to TRBJ1-5, with 7 bases lining up with TRBD1. The TCR originated in an adult with an advanced solid tumor such as melanoma, head and neck, liver or kidney cancer. The sample in question was CD4+ or CD8+ T cells sorted from blood, obtained in a trial of the OX40 agonist ivuxolimab. In nucleotides, the CDR3 is TGTGCCAGCAGCCCGGGACAGCTTCATCAGCCCCAGCATTTT. Amino acids: CASSPGQLHQPQHF.